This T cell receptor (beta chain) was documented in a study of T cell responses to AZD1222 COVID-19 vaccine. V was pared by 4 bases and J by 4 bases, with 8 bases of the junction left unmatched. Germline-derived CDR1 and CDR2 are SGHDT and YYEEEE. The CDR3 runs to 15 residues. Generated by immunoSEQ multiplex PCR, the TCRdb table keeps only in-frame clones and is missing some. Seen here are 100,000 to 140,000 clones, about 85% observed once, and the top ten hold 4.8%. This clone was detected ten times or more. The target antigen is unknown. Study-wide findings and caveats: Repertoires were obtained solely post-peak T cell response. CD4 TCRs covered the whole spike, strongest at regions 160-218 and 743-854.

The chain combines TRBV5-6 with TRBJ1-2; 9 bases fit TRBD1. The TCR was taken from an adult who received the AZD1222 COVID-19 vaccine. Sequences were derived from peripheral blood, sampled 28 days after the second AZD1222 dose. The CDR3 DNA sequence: TGTGCCAGCAGCGCCTCGGACAGGGGTGGCTATGGCTACACCTTC. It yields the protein CASSASDRGGYGYTF. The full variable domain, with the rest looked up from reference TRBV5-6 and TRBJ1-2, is DAGVTQSPTHLIKTRGQQVTLRCSPKSGHDTVSWYQQALGQGPQFIFQYYEEEERQRGNFPDRFSGHQFPNYSSELNVNALLLGDSALYLCASSASDRGGYGYTFGSGTRLTVV.